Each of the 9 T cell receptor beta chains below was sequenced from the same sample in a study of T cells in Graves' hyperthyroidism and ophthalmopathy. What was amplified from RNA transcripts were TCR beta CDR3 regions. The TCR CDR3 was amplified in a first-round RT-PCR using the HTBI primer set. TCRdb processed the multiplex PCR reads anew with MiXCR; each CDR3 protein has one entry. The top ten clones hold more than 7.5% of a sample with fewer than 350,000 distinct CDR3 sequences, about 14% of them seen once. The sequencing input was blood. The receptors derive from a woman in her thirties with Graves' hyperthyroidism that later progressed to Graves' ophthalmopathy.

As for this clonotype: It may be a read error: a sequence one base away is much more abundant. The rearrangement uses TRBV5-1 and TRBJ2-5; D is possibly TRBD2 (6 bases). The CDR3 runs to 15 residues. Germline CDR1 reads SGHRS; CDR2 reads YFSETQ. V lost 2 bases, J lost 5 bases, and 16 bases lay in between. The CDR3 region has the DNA TGCGCCAGCAGCTTCGGGGGTACTAGCATCGAGACCCAGTACTTC. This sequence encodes CASSFGGTSIETQYF.

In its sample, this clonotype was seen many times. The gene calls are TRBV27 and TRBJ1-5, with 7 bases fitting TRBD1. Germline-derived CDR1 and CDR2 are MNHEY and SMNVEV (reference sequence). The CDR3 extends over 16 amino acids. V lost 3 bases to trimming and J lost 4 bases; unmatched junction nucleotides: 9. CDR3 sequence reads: CASSLGTGVPNQPQHF. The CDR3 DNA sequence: TGTGCCAGCAGTTTGGGCACAGGGGTCCCTAATCAGCCCCAGCATTTT.

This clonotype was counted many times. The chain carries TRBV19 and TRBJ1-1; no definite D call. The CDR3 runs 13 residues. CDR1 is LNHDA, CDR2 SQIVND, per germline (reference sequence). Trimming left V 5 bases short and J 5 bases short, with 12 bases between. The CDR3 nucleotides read TGTGCCAGTAGTGCCCCGATCTGGACTGAAGCTTTCTTT. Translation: CASSAPIWTEAFF. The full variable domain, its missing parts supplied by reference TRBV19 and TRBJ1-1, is DGGITQSPKYLFRKEGQNVTLSCEQNLNHDAMYWYRQDPGQGLRLIYYSQIVNDFQKGDIAEGYSVSREKKESFPLTVTSAQKNPTAFYLCASSAPIWTEAFFGQGTRLTVV.

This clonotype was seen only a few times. Written as DNA, the CDR3 is TGTGCCAGCAGTCCATCAAGGTACGGAAACATTCAGTACTTC. Translation: CASSPSRYGNIQYF. The chain carries TRBV27 and TRBJ2-4; D gene unclear. The CDR3 is 14 residues long. Germline V CDR1 and CDR2: MNHEY, SMNVEV (reference sequence). The ends were cut back, 5 bases at V and 6 bases at J, with 14 bases in the middle.

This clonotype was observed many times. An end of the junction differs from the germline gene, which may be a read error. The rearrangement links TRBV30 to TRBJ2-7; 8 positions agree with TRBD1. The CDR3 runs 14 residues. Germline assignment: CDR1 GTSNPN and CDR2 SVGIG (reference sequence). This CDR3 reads CAGRFGDRSYEQYF. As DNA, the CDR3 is TGTGCCGGGAGGTTTGGGGACAGGTCCTACGAGCAGTACTTC.

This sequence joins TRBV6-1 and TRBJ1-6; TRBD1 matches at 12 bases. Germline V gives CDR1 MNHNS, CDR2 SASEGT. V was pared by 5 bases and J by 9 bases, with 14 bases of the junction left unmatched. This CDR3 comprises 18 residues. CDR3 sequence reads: CASSYRPGQGAQGSPLHF. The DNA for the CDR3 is TGTGCCAGCAGTTACCGTCCGGGACAGGGGGCTCAGGGTTCACCCCTCCACTTT.

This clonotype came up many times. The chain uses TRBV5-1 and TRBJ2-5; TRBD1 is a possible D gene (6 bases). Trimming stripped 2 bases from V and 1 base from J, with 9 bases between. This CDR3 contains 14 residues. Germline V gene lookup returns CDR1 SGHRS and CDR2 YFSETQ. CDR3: CASSLRGIQETQYF. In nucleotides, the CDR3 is TGCGCCAGCAGCTTAAGGGGGATCCAAGAGACCCAGTACTTC.

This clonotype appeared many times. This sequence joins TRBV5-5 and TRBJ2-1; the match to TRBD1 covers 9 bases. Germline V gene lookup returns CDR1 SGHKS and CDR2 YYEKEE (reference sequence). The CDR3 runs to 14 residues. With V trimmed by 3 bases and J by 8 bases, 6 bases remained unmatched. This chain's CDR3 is CASSSGWTGDEQFF. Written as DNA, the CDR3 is TGTGCCAGCAGCTCGGGCTGGACAGGGGATGAGCAGTTCTTC.

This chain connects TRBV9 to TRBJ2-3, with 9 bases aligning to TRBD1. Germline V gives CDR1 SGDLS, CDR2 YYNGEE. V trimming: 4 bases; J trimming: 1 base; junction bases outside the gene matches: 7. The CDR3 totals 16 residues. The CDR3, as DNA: TGTGCCAGCAGCCCCGGACAGGGGTCCGGCACAGATACGCAGTATTTT. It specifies CASSPGQGSGTDTQYF.